Listed below are T cell receptor beta chains from one sample, sequenced in a study of Graves' ophthalmopathy and Graves' hyperthyroidism. TCRdb re-called the multiplex PCR reads through MiXCR, storing one row per CDR3 protein. The repertoire holds a few hundred thousand distinct CDR3 sequences, with about a fifth as singletons. The sequencing input was peripheral blood. These receptors all stem from a woman aged 50 to 60 with Graves' ophthalmopathy. CDR3s include the opening cysteine and the closing phenylalanine or tryptophan. D genes are given only for firm matches.

j_call v_call d_call cdr3_aa
TRBJ1-5 TRBV28 . CASRGLSGNQPQHF
TRBJ2-7 TRBV12-3/TRBV12-4 TRBD1 CASRGQGAGEQYF
TRBJ1-5 TRBV19 TRBD1 CASRDRGIQPQHF
TRBJ1-5 TRBV6-1 . CASSTASPPQHF
TRBJ2-7 TRBV6-6 . CASSPQDFSYEQYF
TRBJ2-7 TRBV5-1 TRBD1 CASSPGTGADEQYF
TRBJ1-1 TRBV5-1 . CASSLAGGIGEAFF
TRBJ2-7 TRBV27 TRBD2 CASFSGGFSYEQYF
TRBJ2-4 TRBV6-1 . CASTTGLPGGIQYF
TRBJ1-1 TRBV5-1 . CASSSDPNTEAFF
TRBJ2-7 TRBV4-1 TRBD1 CASSPLGTGNEQYF
TRBJ1-5 TRBV28 TRBD1 CASGNLQGINQPQHF
TRBJ1-2 TRBV18 . CASAPPQGLGGYTF
TRBJ2-7 TRBV28 TRBD2 CASSLAGRSYEQYF
TRBJ1-2 TRBV6-1 TRBD1 CASSATGGNYGYTF
TRBJ2-6 TRBV12-3/TRBV12-4 TRBD2 CASSLSGRPAGANVLTF
TRBJ1-1 TRBV19 . CASGDANTEAFF
TRBJ1-1 TRBV20-1 TRBD1 CSARKRGRTEAFF
TRBJ1-5 TRBV6-1 . CASSEFRVIDQPQHF
TRBJ2-2 TRBV5-1 . CASSLGRGLYTGELFF
TRBJ2-5 TRBV4-1 . CASSQGRRGETQYF
TRBJ1-3 TRBV14 . CASSPHRDNRRNTIYF
TRBJ2-5 TRBV12-3/TRBV12-4 . CASSPGTIQETQYF
TRBJ2-7 TRBV6-5 . CASSYGWPAGAYEQYF
TRBJ1-1 TRBV29-1 . CSHRGYANTEAFF
TRBJ2-2 TRBV24-1 . CATSVAGRDTGELFF
TRBJ2-7 TRBV3-1 TRBD1 CASSQVDRANEQYF
TRBJ2-7 TRBV28 TRBD2 CASRILAGGYEQYF